The 21 T cell receptor beta chains given below trace back to one sample, sequenced in a study of coeliac disease. Here immunoSEQ multiplex PCR was the method, and the copy in TCRdb shows in-frame clones only, minus some. The sample lists fewer than 3,000 clones, roughly three fifths seen once, with approximately 25% in the top ten. The sequenced sample was intraepithelial lymphocytes from the gut. Receptor source: a woman between 70 and 85 years old with celiac disease on a gluten-free diet.

The chain is built from TRBV10-1 and TRBJ2-7, with 7 bases identical to TRBD1. J lost 3 bases, V lost 3 bases, and 8 bases had no gene match. CDR1 is WNHNN, CDR2 SYGVQD, per germline (reference sequence). This CDR3 region has 15 residues. CDR3 amino acids: CASSDPGQSHYEQYF. DNA of the CDR3: TGCGCCAGCAGTGATCCGGGACAGTCCCACTACGAGCAGTACTTC.

This clone has only a few counts. The V and J genes are TRBV19 and TRBJ1-5; D is undetermined. This CDR3 region has 14 residues. CDR1 and CDR2 from the germline V gene are LNHDA and SQIVND (reference sequence). V was pared by 0 bases and J by 6 bases, with 9 bases between. The CDR3 loop reads CASSIDPGSQPQHF. The DNA for the CDR3 is TGTGCCAGTAGTATAGATCCGGGTAGTCAGCCCCAGCATTTT.

This rearrangement joins TRBV7-2 to TRBJ2-7; 7 bases are shared with TRBD2. J gave up 7 bases and V 1 base, and 7 bases lay outside the gene matches. Germline loops: CDR1 SGHTA, CDR2 FQGNSA. The CDR3 is 14 residues long. In nucleotides, the CDR3 is TGTGCCAGCAGCTTAGAGGCGGGAGATGGGGAGCAGTACGTC. The encoded protein is CASSLEAGDGEQYV.

This chain links TRBV5-6 with TRBJ2-4, with 9 bases aligning to TRBD1. V was clipped by 6 bases and J by 7 bases; unmatched bases: 5. From germline, CDR1 is SGHDT and CDR2 YYEEEE. This CDR3 region has 13 residues. The chain's CDR3 is CASTGTGRNIQYF. CDR3 bases: TGTGCCAGCACCGGGACAGGGAGGAACATTCAGTACTTC.

This clone has just a few counts. The rearrangement links TRBV28 to TRBJ2-3, with a possible D match to TRBD1 (6 bases). The V end was cut by 8 bases, the J end by 5 bases, with 20 bases between. The CDR3 sequence is 15 residues long. The germline V gene encodes CDR1 MDHEN and CDR2 SYDVKM. Here the CDR3 DNA reads TGTGCCAGCCTCTCGAGGGGTAGGGGGATAGATACGCAGTATTTT. Its translation is CASLSRGRGIDTQYF. The variable domain in full, completed from reference TRBV28 and TRBJ2-3, reads DVKVTQSSRYLVKRTGEKVFLECVQDMDHENMFWYRQDPGLGLRLIYFSYDVKMKEKGDIPEGYSVSREKKERFSLILESASTNQTSMYLCASLSRGRGIDTQYFGPGTRLTVL.

The chain employs TRBV11-2 and TRBJ2-7; 8 nucleotides agree with TRBD2. The ends lost 7 bases at V and 4 bases at J; junction bases unmatched: 12. Germline lookup yields CDR1 SGHAT and CDR2 FQNNGV. The CDR3 is 15 amino acids. Here the CDR3 DNA reads TGTGCCAGCACCCCAGGGCGCGGGAGGCGGTACGAGCAGTACGTC. This encodes CASTPGRGRRYEQYV.

The genes are TRBV5-1 and TRBJ2-5; TRBD1 matches at 7 bases. Unmatched junction bases numbered 4, after V lost 4 bases and J lost 4 bases. Looked up from germline, CDR1 is SGHRS and CDR2 is YFSETQ. There are 13 residues in the CDR3. CDR3 protein: CASSGNRGETQYF. In nucleotides, the CDR3 is TGCGCCAGCAGCGGTAACAGGGGAGAGACCCAGTACTTC.

The CDR3 reads CASSSDSTNEKLFF. CDR3 in DNA: TGCGCCAGCAGCTCTGACAGTACTAATGAAAAACTGTTTTTT. V gene TRBV5-1 combines with J gene TRBJ1-4; TRBD1 is a possible D gene (5 bases). Looked up from germline, CDR1 is SGHRS and CDR2 is YFSETQ. V lost 3 bases, J lost 2 bases, and 8 bases lay in between. The CDR3 spans 14 residues.

This clone was observed a handful of times. The chain recombines TRBV4-2 with TRBJ1-1; 8 bases map to TRBD1. The V gene end was trimmed by 4 bases and the J gene end by 1 base; junction bases not matched to a gene: 2. Germline CDR1 LGHNA, CDR2 YNFKEQ. The CDR3 is 14 residues long. The CDR3 spells CASSPGQGNTEAFF. The DNA for the CDR3 is TGTGCCAGCAGCCCAGGACAGGGGAACACTGAAGCTTTCTTT.

The CDR3 spells CASSLLAGGSSYNEQFF. CDR3 nucleotides: TGTGCCAGCAGCCTTTTAGCGGGGGGCTCCTCCTACAATGAGCAGTTCTTC. The chain recombines TRBV7-9 with TRBJ2-1; 10 nucleotides agree with TRBD2. The CDR3 is made up of 17 amino acids. CDR1 is SEHNR and CDR2 is FQNEAQ in the germline V gene (reference sequence). V trimming: 5 bases; J trimming: 0 bases; junction bases outside the gene matches: 7.

In the case of this clone: The junction shows a germline mismatch at one end, possibly a read error. The chain combines TRBV7-7 with TRBJ2-2; perhaps TRBD1 as D (6 bases). The CDR3 runs 14 residues. From germline, CDR1 is SSHAT and CDR2 FNYEAQ (reference sequence). CDR3 sequence: CASSLGTFYGELFF. DNA of the CDR3: TGTGCTAGCAGCTTGGGGACATTTTACGGGGAGCTGTTTTTT.

The genes are TRBV28 and TRBJ2-2; 8 bases agree with TRBD1. The germline CDR1 and CDR2 sequences are MDHEN and SYDVKM. The CDR3 runs 15 residues. Losses at the gene ends were 7 bases for V and 4 bases for J; bases not matched to a gene: 8. CDR3 sequence reads: CASIKGQEVTGELFF. CDR3 sequence (DNA): TGTGCCAGCATCAAGGGACAGGAGGTCACCGGGGAGCTGTTTTTT.

This clone was picked up a small number of times. The chain carries TRBV5-1 and TRBJ2-5; 7 positions agree with TRBD1. The germline CDR1 and CDR2 sequences are SGHRS and YFSETQ. V lost 3 bases, J lost 4 bases, and 9 bases stayed unmatched. CDR3 length: 15 residues. CDR3 nucleotide sequence: TGCGCCAGCAGCTACGGACAGGTCCCAGGAGAGACCCAGTACTTC. It is translated as CASSYGQVPGETQYF.

This clone is labeled large. The chain employs TRBV10-3 and TRBJ2-2; 8 bases are a match to TRBD2. V lost 0 bases to trimming and J lost 5 bases; unmatched junction nucleotides: 20. Germline V gives CDR1 ENHRY, CDR2 SYGVKD. CDR3 length: 21 amino acids. The CDR3 DNA sequence: TGTGCCATCAGTGAGTCGCCGGTAGCGGGACAAGGGATTGAGTGGACCGGGGAGCTGTTTTTT. Protein: CAISESPVAGQGIEWTGELFF.

The rearrangement joins TRBV7-6 to TRBJ1-3; D is possibly TRBD1 (6 bases). This CDR3 is built from 15 residues. Between the trimmed V and J ends, which lost 4 bases and 4 bases, there was a span of 14 bases. CDR1 is SGHVS and CDR2 is FNYEAQ in the germline V gene. CDR3 DNA: TGTGCCAGCAGCTCCAACCAGGGGACAGGAAACACCATATATTTT. Translated: CASSSNQGTGNTIYF.

This clone was recorded only once. The rearrangement joins TRBV2 to TRBJ1-1; 8 bases are shared with TRBD1. V dropped 5 bases and J dropped 6; count of bases not matched to a gene: 5. The CDR3 has 13 residues. The germline gives CDR1 SNHLY, CDR2 FYNNEI. The CDR3: CASSPQGDAEAFF. In DNA form, the CDR3 reads TGTGCCAGCAGTCCACAGGGGGACGCTGAAGCTTTCTTT.

This chain connects TRBV7-8 to TRBJ1-2; weak D call: TRBD1 (5 bases). V gave up 5 bases and J gave up 8 bases, with 21 bases separating them. The CDR3 has 15 amino acids. Germline-derived CDR1 and CDR2 are SGHVS and FQNEAQ. The CDR3 protein is CASSMILLGAGGYTF. CDR3 bases: TGTGCCAGCAGCATGATCTTGCTAGGGGCTGGAGGCTACACCTTC.

The chain has TRBV21-1 and TRBJ2-7; TRBD2, as called in the table, went unchecked against the DNA. TRBV21-1 is listed as a pseudogene. This CDR3 comprises 15 residues. CDR3 DNA: TGTGCCAGCTTACAAAGAAGGAGCGGGAGAGGCGAGCAGTACGTC. Its protein product is CASLQRRSGRGEQYV.

This clone qualifies as large. V and J are TRBV14 and TRBJ1-1; unclear D gene. V lost 0 bases to trimming and J lost 6 bases, with 11 bases between them. Germline V CDR1 and CDR2: SGHDN, FVKESK. This CDR3 contains 14 residues. CDR3 bases: TGTGCCAGCAGCCAAGATAAGGAGAAGGCTGAAGCTTTCTTT. Protein product: CASSQDKEKAEAFF.

This chain links TRBV5-6 with TRBJ2-1, with a weak D call TRBD2 (6 bases). In germline, CDR1 is SGHDT, CDR2 YYEEEE. Trimming removed 1 base from V and 0 bases from J, with 11 bases in between. The CDR3 consists of 16 residues. CDR3 bases: TGTGCCAGCAGCTTGTTTAGCGGTAGCTCCTACAATGAGCAGTTCTTC. Translating it yields CASSLFSGSSYNEQFF.

This chain joins TRBV4-3 and TRBJ2-1; 11 nucleotides agree with TRBD2. The CDR3 totals 17 residues. From germline, CDR1 is LGHNA and CDR2 YSLEER. V shed 4 bases, J shed 9 bases, and the junction held 14 bases outside the gene matches. CDR3 nucleotide sequence: TGCGCCAGCAGCCCCCGGGGACTAGCGGACCTATTCGGTGAGCAGTTCTTC. It translates to CASSPRGLADLFGEQFF.